Below, 26 T cell receptor beta chains from the same sample are listed, as sequenced in a study of T cells in localized non-small cell lung cancer (TCRdb year 2020). Library construction relied on the immunoSEQ multiplex PCR assay. TCRdb holds this immuneACCESS table with in-frame rearrangements only. Some clones are missing; in checked studies, unresolved V genes explain under half, and the rest has no known cause. This sample is represented by about 27,000 clones; 82% of them were singletons. Jointly, the top ten make up roughly 4.3% of the sample. The specimen comprised peripheral blood, sampled before any cancer treatment. The receptors derive from a woman aged 40-69 years with stage I lung adenocarcinoma.

The chain uses TRBV25-1 and TRBJ1-2; D unclear. The germline V and J ends were trimmed by 3 bases and 6 bases, with 11 bases remaining between them. Germline V gene data show CDR1 as MGHDK and CDR2 as SYGVNS. The CDR3 covers 13 residues. CDR3 amino acids: CASSETGSHGYTF. The CDR3 bases are TGTGCCAGCAGTGAGACGGGCTCTCATGGCTACACCTTC.

The V gene is TRBV7-8, the J gene TRBJ2-7; 8 bases line up with TRBD1. This CDR3 has 15 residues. Germline CDR1 is SGHVS and CDR2 is FQNEAQ. V was pared by 5 bases and J by 1 base, with 7 bases of the junction left unmatched. The chain's CDR3 is CASSPGTGLSYEQYF. CDR3 bases: TGTGCCAGCAGCCCGGGGACAGGACTATCCTACGAGCAGTACTTC.

The CDR3 loop is CASSPRDRAKNIQYF. CDR3 coding DNA: TGTGCCAGCAGCCCCCGGGACAGAGCCAAAAACATTCAGTACTTC. The chain couples TRBV13 to TRBJ2-4; 7 bases are shared with TRBD1. The CDR3 covers 15 residues. Per germline, CDR1 PRHDT and CDR2 FYEKMQ (reference sequence). The ends lost 5 bases at V and 0 bases at J; junction bases unmatched: 4.

This sequence joins TRBV11-3 and TRBJ2-1; the D gene is possibly TRBD1 (7 bases). CDR1 is SGHNT and CDR2 is YENEEA in the germline V gene. Trimming removed 5 bases at V and 5 bases at J, with 16 bases between. This CDR3 contains 15 residues. The CDR3 protein is CASSPAGQQDNEQFF. CDR3 nucleotide sequence: TGTGCCAGCAGCCCCGCGGGACAGCAAGACAATGAGCAGTTCTTC.

The chain carries TRBV19 and TRBJ1-2, with D perhaps matching TRBD1 (5 bases). CDR3 length equals 13 residues. Trimming took off 9 bases at V and 8 bases at J, with 19 bases between the two ends. Germline V CDR1 and CDR2: LNHDA, SQIVND (reference sequence). For the CDR3, the DNA is TGTGCCAGCAACGGGAACAGGCTGAGGGGCTACACCTTC. This codes for CASNGNRLRGYTF. The variable domain in full, completed from reference TRBV19 and TRBJ1-2, reads DGGITQSPKYLFRKEGQNVTLSCEQNLNHDAMYWYRQDPGQGLRLIYYSQIVNDFQKGDIAEGYSVSREKKESFPLTVTSAQKNPTAFYLCASNGNRLRGYTFGSGTRLTVV.

The CDR3 sequence is CASTRRGPRQETQYF. The CDR3 DNA follows: TGTGCCAGCACCCGGAGGGGCCCGCGCCAAGAGACCCAGTACTTC. The chain is built from TRBV5-4 and TRBJ2-5, with D perhaps TRBD2 (6 bases). V lost 6 bases and J lost 1, with 16 bases in between. Germline lookup yields CDR1 SGHNT and CDR2 YYREEE (reference sequence). This CDR3 comprises 15 residues.

This clone has a single count. This chain uses TRBV11-2 with TRBJ2-3, with D possibly being TRBD1 (6 bases). V was cut by 7 bases and J by 10 bases, with 18 bases left in between. CDR1 and CDR2 (germline): SGHAT, FQNNGV. CDR3 length equals 13 residues. The CDR3 DNA sequence: TGTGCCAGCAACCCCATGGGGGCCGGTTCGCAGTATTTT. Its translation: CASNPMGAGSQYF.

This clone has only a few counts. The CDR3 nucleotides are TGTGCCAGCAGTTACTCAGATCAGCCCCAGCATTTT. It is translated as CASSYSDQPQHF. The chain recombines TRBV6-6 with TRBJ1-5; no definite D call. The germline V and J ends were trimmed by 0 bases and 5 bases, with 2 bases remaining between them. The CDR3 totals 12 residues. Germline V CDR1 and CDR2: MNHNY, SVGAGI (reference sequence).

The V gene is TRBV5-8, the J gene TRBJ1-1; D call uncertain. Germline V gives CDR1 SGHTS, CDR2 YDEGEE. The CDR3 loop spans 15 amino acids. V dropped 5 bases and J dropped 1 base, with 15 bases sitting between them. CDR3 sequence reads: CASSLHPASNTEAFF. As DNA, the CDR3 is TGTGCCAGCAGTCTTCACCCGGCGTCGAACACTGAAGCTTTCTTT.

J is TRBJ1-5 and V is TRBV5-5, with D perhaps TRBD1 (5 bases). The V end was cut by 1 base, the J end by 7 bases, with 12 bases between. The germline V gene has CDR1 SGHKS and CDR2 YYEKEE (reference sequence). CDR3 length equals 14 residues. The CDR3 protein is CASSLYGGEQPQHF. The CDR3 DNA reads as TGTGCCAGCAGCTTGTATGGGGGGGAGCAGCCCCAGCATTTT.

The chain couples TRBV6-6 to TRBJ2-3; D is ambiguous. Per germline, CDR1 MNHNY and CDR2 SVGAGI (reference sequence). The CDR3 is 14 amino acids. V was pared by 1 base and J by 2 bases, with 7 bases between. The CDR3 sequence is CASSYLISTDTQYF. The CDR3, as DNA: TGTGCCAGCAGTTACTTGATTTCCACAGATACGCAGTATTTT.

The chain uses TRBV29-1 and TRBJ2-7; a possible D gene is TRBD1 (5 bases). Trimming stripped 4 bases from V and 2 bases from J, with 15 bases between. The germline gives CDR1 SQVTM, CDR2 ANQGSEA. The CDR3 extends over 14 amino acids. The CDR3 spells CSVGDSDRPYEQYF. The CDR3 nucleotides are TGCAGCGTTGGTGACAGCGACCGCCCCTACGAGCAGTACTTC.

V gene TRBV5-6 combines with J gene TRBJ1-3; D might be TRBD1 (6 bases). V lost 3 bases to trimming and J lost 2 bases, with 15 bases between them. The CDR3 runs to 16 residues. Germline values: CDR1 SGHDT, CDR2 YYEEEE. The CDR3 DNA reads TGTGCCAGCAGCTGGGGGCAGGGGATACCTGGAAACACCATATATTTT. Residues: CASSWGQGIPGNTIYF.

This sequence joins TRBV5-1 and TRBJ2-2; D tentatively fits TRBD1 or TRBD2 (5 bases each). The CDR3 consists of 16 residues. Germline V lookup: CDR1 SGHRS, CDR2 YFSETQ. The V gene lost 4 bases and the J gene lost 5 bases, with 18 bases spanning the gap. The CDR3, as DNA: TGCGCCAGCAGCCCCGGCTGGCTAGCAGGGACCGGGGAGCTGTTTTTT. This translates into CASSPGWLAGTGELFF. Full variable domain (outside the CDR3, taken from reference TRBV5-1 and TRBJ2-2): KAGVTQTPRYLIKTRGQQVTLSCSPISGHRSVSWYQQTPGQGLQFLFEYFSETQRNKGNFPGRFSGRQFSNSRSEMNVSTLELGDSALYLCASSPGWLAGTGELFFGEGSRLTVL.

The V gene is TRBV7-8, the J gene TRBJ2-4; a possible D gene is TRBD1 (6 bases). This CDR3 has 14 amino acids. Looked up from germline, CDR1 is SGHVS and CDR2 is FQNEAQ. Trimming shortened V by 3 bases and J by 8 bases, and 14 bases separated the two germline ends. This chain's CDR3 is CASSFHRDGDIQYF. Here the CDR3 DNA reads TGTGCCAGCAGCTTTCACAGGGATGGTGACATTCAGTACTTC.

This chain links TRBV10-3 with TRBJ1-1; 7 bases are shared with TRBD1. V lost 2 bases to trimming and J lost 4 bases; unmatched junction nucleotides: 7. Germline V gene lookup returns CDR1 ENHRY and CDR2 SYGVKD. CDR3 length equals 15 residues. CDR3 sequence: CAISEQGGAITEAFF. DNA of the CDR3: TGTGCCATCAGTGAGCAGGGGGGGGCGATCACTGAAGCTTTCTTT.

The chain recombines TRBV19 with TRBJ2-3, with 7 bases fitting TRBD1. V lost 8 bases, J lost 3 bases, and 5 bases stayed unmatched. The germline gives CDR1 LNHDA, CDR2 SQIVND (reference sequence). CDR3 length: 13 amino acids. CDR3 residues: CASGGQSTDTQYF. DNA of the CDR3: TGTGCCAGTGGGGGACAGTCAACAGATACGCAGTATTTT.

The genes are TRBV7-9 and TRBJ2-4; maybe TRBD2 (6 bases). In germline, CDR1 is SEHNR, CDR2 FQNEAQ (reference sequence). The CDR3 covers 16 residues. Trimming pared 5 bases from V and 0 bases from J, leaving 14 bases between. CDR3 region: CASSPGSGLAKNIQYF. Written as DNA, the CDR3 is TGTGCCAGCAGCCCGGGGTCGGGACTAGCCAAAAACATTCAGTACTTC.

The chain links TRBV4-3 to TRBJ2-2; D unresolved. V lost 0 bases to trimming and J lost 1 base, with 9 bases between them. The CDR3 sequence is 16 residues long. From germline, CDR1 is LGHNA and CDR2 YSLEER. CDR3 loop: CASSQDGTKNTGELFF. The CDR3 DNA is TGCGCCAGCAGCCAAGACGGCACCAAGAACACCGGGGAGCTGTTTTTT.

This sequence joins TRBV7-8 and TRBJ1-2; D unclear. Germline-derived CDR1 and CDR2 are SGHVS and FQNEAQ. The V gene lost 3 bases and the J gene lost 2 bases, with 7 bases spanning the gap. The CDR3 runs 13 residues. CDR3 sequence reads: CASSFESNYGYTF. CDR3 DNA: TGTGCCAGCAGCTTCGAGTCGAACTATGGCTACACCTTC.

The rearrangement joins TRBV4-1 to TRBJ1-6; no definite D call. The germline gives CDR1 MGHRA, CDR2 YSYEKL. The CDR3 consists of 14 residues. The V end lost 3 bases, the J end lost 7 bases, and 10 bases lay between the germline ends. CDR3 nucleotides: TGCGCCAGCAGCCACTTGGATAGGAATTCACCCCTCCACTTT. It translates to CASSHLDRNSPLHF.

V gene TRBV30 combines with J gene TRBJ2-2; D may be TRBD1 (5 bases). This CDR3 has 15 amino acids. CDR1 and CDR2 (germline): GTSNPN, SVGIG (reference sequence). Deletions cut 3 bases from V and 6 bases from J, with 17 bases between. CDR3 residues: CAWRGREVGSGELFF. The CDR3 nucleotides read TGTGCCTGGAGGGGGCGTGAGGTGGGGTCCGGGGAGCTGTTTTTT.

The chain is built from TRBV29-1 and TRBJ2-7, with a possible D match to TRBD2 (6 bases). The CDR3 is 11 residues long. V was shortened by 7 bases and J by 5 bases, with 12 bases between the two germline ends. The germline gives CDR1 SQVTM, CDR2 ANQGSEA. CDR3 residues: CSARRGHEQYF. The CDR3 coding sequence is TGCAGCGCTCGGCGGGGCCACGAGCAGTACTTC.

This clone was observed a few times. This chain links TRBV6-5 with TRBJ1-5, with D hard to call. The CDR3 is 13 residues long. The germline CDR1 and CDR2 sequences are MNHEY and SVGAGI. V was clipped by 0 bases and J by 7 bases, with 7 bases between them. In DNA form, the CDR3 reads TGTGCCAGCAGTTACTCGATCTCACAGCCCCAGCATTTT. It codes for CASSYSISQPQHF.

The chain joins TRBV4-3 to TRBJ2-5, with TRBD2 matching 7 bases. The germline V gene has CDR1 LGHNA and CDR2 YSLEER. CDR3 length: 17 residues. V trimming: 4 bases; J trimming: 1 base; junction bases outside the gene matches: 12. The CDR3 bases are TGCGCCAGCAGCCGGGGCATGGGGGGGGAGAGCCAAGAGACCCAGTACTTC. It is translated as CASSRGMGGESQETQYF.

This chain joins TRBV2 and TRBJ1-2, with D possibly matching TRBD1 (5 bases). CDR3 length equals 15 residues. The germline V and J ends were trimmed by 8 bases and 6 bases, with 22 bases remaining between them. Germline CDR1 SNHLY, CDR2 FYNNEI. The CDR3 coding sequence is TGTGCCAGCGAGCGAGATTCGGCAGGGAAAGATGGCTACACCTTC. It yields the protein CASERDSAGKDGYTF.